The clone carrying this T cell receptor (beta chain) is medium-sized (0.01 to 0.1%) by share. Its target is unknown. The sample belongs to a study of CD8+ T cells in alopecia areata. cDNA prepared by RNA extraction and subsequent reverse transcription served as the template for sequencing. Generated by immunoSEQ multiplex PCR, the TCRdb table keeps only in-frame clones and is missing some. The table has some 130,000 clones, roughly 50% seen once. Germline CDR1 is SEHNR and CDR2 is FQNEAQ (reference sequence). The CDR3 consists of 14 residues. Deletions cut 5 bases from V and 6 bases from J, with 17 bases between. Using a FACSAria, the CD4+ and CD8+ T cells were sorted from the PBMCs. Findings and limits, study-wide: Scalp samples also yield sequences from resident alphabeta T cells of normal skin. Mice showed TCR sharing more clearly than patients did, possibly owing to HLA. Clonality exceeded that of normal scalp in lesional scalp, most notably in alopecia totalis/universalis.

The chain is built from TRBV7-9 and TRBJ2-7, with D possibly being TRBD1 (5 bases). This receptor was identified in a human donor with alopecia areata. The material was CD8+ T cells sorted from blood, obtained at week 0. The CDR3 coding sequence is TGTGCCAGCAGCCATGGACGGAAAGACAGCGAGCAGTACTTC. Its protein product is CASSHGRKDSEQYF.